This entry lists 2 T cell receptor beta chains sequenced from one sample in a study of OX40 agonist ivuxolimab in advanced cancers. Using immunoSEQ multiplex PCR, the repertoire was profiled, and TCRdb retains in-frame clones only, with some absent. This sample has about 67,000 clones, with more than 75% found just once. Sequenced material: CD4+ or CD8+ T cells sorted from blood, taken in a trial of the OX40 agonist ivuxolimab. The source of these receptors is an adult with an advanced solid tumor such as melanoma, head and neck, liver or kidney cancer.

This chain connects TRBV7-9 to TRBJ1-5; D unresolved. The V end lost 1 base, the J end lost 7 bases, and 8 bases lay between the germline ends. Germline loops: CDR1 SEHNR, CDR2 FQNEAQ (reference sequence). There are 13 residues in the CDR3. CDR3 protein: CASSLVSAQPQHF. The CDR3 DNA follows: TGTGCCAGCAGCTTAGTGTCGGCCCAGCCCCAGCATTTT. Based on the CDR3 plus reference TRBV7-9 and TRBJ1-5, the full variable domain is DTGVSQNPRHKITKRGQNVTFRCDPISEHNRLYWYRQTLGQGPEFLTYFQNEAQLEKSRLLSDRFSAERPKGSFSTLEIQRTEQGDSAMYLCASSLVSAQPQHFGDGTRLSIL.

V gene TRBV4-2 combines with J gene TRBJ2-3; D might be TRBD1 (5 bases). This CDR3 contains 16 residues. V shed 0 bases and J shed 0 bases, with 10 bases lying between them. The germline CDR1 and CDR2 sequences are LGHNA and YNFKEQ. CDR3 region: CASSQDQGPSTDTQYF. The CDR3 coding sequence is TGTGCCAGCAGCCAAGATCAGGGTCCAAGCACAGATACGCAGTATTTT.